Listed below are T cell receptor beta chains from one sample, sequenced in a study of spatial heterogeneity in lung cancer. Using its own MiXCR run on the 5' RACE reads, TCRdb lists one record per CDR3 protein. This sample has about 21,000 distinct CDR3 sequences, with roughly 4.2% found just once. The input for sequencing was PBMCs, taken at surgery. The origin of the receptors is a male donor with early-stage non-small cell lung cancer. The conserved cysteine and the conserved F or W are not part of the CDR3 here. Only part of the rows carry a size: once, few, many, or a class if the clone is expanded.

abundance: many
v_gene: TRBV12-3/TRBV12-4
CDR3aa: ASSLVDGEPYGYT

abundance: many
v_gene: TRBV9
CDR3aa: ASSLYPGEGMNTEAF

abundance: few
v_gene: TRBV12-3/TRBV12-4
CDR3aa: ASSLGGIGETQY

abundance: many
v_gene: TRBV29-1
CDR3aa: SVARQGPTEAF

abundance: .
v_gene: TRBV7-3
CDR3aa: ASSRDGIEQY

abundance: many
v_gene: TRBV7-8
CDR3aa: ASSLLPGQFSYEQY

abundance: many
v_gene: TRBV20-1
CDR3aa: SAAGSYGYT

abundance: few
v_gene: TRBV12-3/TRBV12-4
CDR3aa: ASSDNRDRGKPQH

abundance: many
v_gene: TRBV20-1
CDR3aa: SASAGPNRPQH

abundance: many
v_gene: TRBV6-1
CDR3aa: ASSRDRGIGNTIY

abundance: .
v_gene: TRBV20-1
CDR3aa: SAGPGQGSYEQY

abundance: .
v_gene: TRBV19
CDR3aa: ASTPGLGAYNSPLH

abundance: medium-sized
v_gene: TRBV20-1
CDR3aa: SAREEIPVRPYNEQF

abundance: many
v_gene: TRBV2
CDR3aa: ASKSGTGGPEQY

abundance: .
v_gene: TRBV12-3/TRBV12-4
CDR3aa: ASSLALGDSPLH

abundance: many
v_gene: TRBV20-1
CDR3aa: SARDLAGETYEQY

abundance: medium-sized
v_gene: TRBV15
CDR3aa: ATSTPGYRTDTQY

abundance: medium-sized
v_gene: TRBV7-9
CDR3aa: ASSSSTSGGVGTQY

abundance: many
v_gene: TRBV20-1
CDR3aa: SGWARDRGTDTQY

abundance: many
v_gene: TRBV5-1
CDR3aa: ASSLLERSYEQY

abundance: .
v_gene: TRBV28
CDR3aa: ASSFLMRDGYT

abundance: many
v_gene: TRBV7-3
CDR3aa: ASSRGVQSYNEQF

abundance: medium-sized
v_gene: TRBV29-1
CDR3aa: SVQPGLAAISYNEQF

abundance: many
v_gene: TRBV19
CDR3aa: ASSSQRVGTGELF

abundance: .
v_gene: TRBV10-3
CDR3aa: AIRKEGRYNSPLH

abundance: many
v_gene: TRBV18
CDR3aa: ASSPRSGVGLNEQF

abundance: many
v_gene: TRBV6-1
CDR3aa: ASSEDQGPYNEQF

abundance: many
v_gene: TRBV5-1
CDR3aa: ASRIMTGVF

abundance: many
v_gene: TRBV19
CDR3aa: ASSSQGTQNTEAF

abundance: many
v_gene: TRBV19
CDR3aa: ASSMEAGGPRGGNIQY

abundance: many
v_gene: TRBV20-1
CDR3aa: SARDPGGGNHNEQF

abundance: many
v_gene: TRBV9
CDR3aa: ASSLTSGRVNEQF

abundance: many
v_gene: TRBV7-8
CDR3aa: ASSLLGGAGGTEAF

abundance: many
v_gene: TRBV29-1
CDR3aa: SVDGSRGAYGYT

abundance: many
v_gene: TRBV28
CDR3aa: ASSLVDRKLSGNTIY

abundance: many
v_gene: TRBV3-1
CDR3aa: ASSLVRDRNRSGNTIY

abundance: .
v_gene: TRBV7-2
CDR3aa: ASSFLDRPYGYT

abundance: many
v_gene: TRBV20-1
CDR3aa: SARVRGARTEAF

abundance: .
v_gene: TRBV7-9
CDR3aa: ASSLADSGNTIY

abundance: medium-sized
v_gene: TRBV3-1
CDR3aa: ASSRGQGETEAF

abundance: .
v_gene: TRBV6-1
CDR3aa: VSSLGGGKTEAF

abundance: many
v_gene: TRBV24-1
CDR3aa: ATFSTEGGSYNEQF

abundance: many
v_gene: TRBV5-1
CDR3aa: ASSYRTGGDEQY

abundance: many
v_gene: TRBV7-2
CDR3aa: ASSLTGSVGTEAF

abundance: many
v_gene: TRBV12-3/TRBV12-4
CDR3aa: ASSPWATNEKLF